This entry lists 18 T cell receptor beta chains sequenced from one sample in a study of cytomegalovirus exposure and HLA in healthy donors. Primers: 60 Vbeta forward and 13 Jbeta reverse. Sequencing was performed with immunoSEQ multiplex PCR; in TCRdb, only in-frame clones are kept and a portion is missing. Its clone listing holds 25,000 to 35,000 clones. The sequenced material came from PBMCs. All receptors come from a man aged 40-55 years in good health and CMV-seronegative.

The chain carries TRBV30 and TRBJ2-7, with TRBD1 matching over 7 bases. V trimming: 3 bases; J trimming: 3 bases; junction bases outside the gene matches: 5. The CDR3 totals 13 residues. Per germline, CDR1 GTSNPN and CDR2 SVGIG (reference sequence). In nucleotides, the CDR3 is TGTGCCTGGAGGGACAGGCGTTACTACGAGCAGTACTTC. Protein sequence: CAWRDRRYYEQYF.

The chain couples TRBV18 to TRBJ1-1; D unclear. The CDR3 is 14 amino acids. The germline V gene has CDR1 KGHSH and CDR2 LQKENI. Trimming took off 2 bases at V and 1 base at J, with 8 bases between the two ends. This CDR3 reads CASSPNGKNTEAFF. In DNA, the CDR3 is TGTGCCAGCTCACCAAACGGGAAGAACACTGAAGCTTTCTTT.

This chain joins TRBV6-1 and TRBJ2-3, with 9 bases lining up with TRBD2. This CDR3 has 17 residues. V shed 4 bases and J 3 bases; nucleotides not matched to a gene: 11. The V gene's germline CDR1 is MNHNS and CDR2 SASEGT. CDR3 sequence reads: CASSATRAGGWTDTQYF. The CDR3 DNA follows: TGTGCCAGCAGTGCCACGAGGGCGGGAGGGTGGACAGATACGCAGTATTTT.

This chain connects TRBV13 to TRBJ1-5; no clear D gene. Germline CDR1 reads PRHDT; CDR2 reads FYEKMQ (reference sequence). The CDR3 sequence is 13 residues long. V was cut by 0 bases and J by 4 bases, with 4 bases left in between. CDR3 sequence: CASSLGLNQPQHF. For the CDR3, the DNA is TGTGCCAGCAGCTTAGGCCTGAATCAGCCCCAGCATTTT.

The chain carries TRBV28 and TRBJ1-5; 9 bases fit TRBD1. The CDR3 has 15 amino acids. With V trimmed by 4 bases and J by 4 bases, 5 bases remained unmatched. The germline CDR1 and CDR2 sequences are MDHEN and SYDVKM. CDR3 DNA: TGTGCCAGCAGTTCCTGGACAGGGGCAAATCAGCCCCAGCATTTT. Translation: CASSSWTGANQPQHF.

The rearrangement links TRBV30 to TRBJ2-2; 10 bases fit TRBD1. J was trimmed by 2 bases and V by 1 base; bases with no gene match: 10. Per the germline V gene, CDR1 is GTSNPN and CDR2 is SVGIG (reference sequence). This CDR3 comprises 18 residues. CDR3 protein: CAWSGSRDRGLNTGELFF. The DNA of the CDR3 is TGTGCCTGGAGTGGGTCCCGGGACAGGGGTCTCAACACCGGGGAGCTGTTTTTT.

The chain has TRBV5-1 and TRBJ1-4, with TRBD1 matching 8 bases. The germline V gene has CDR1 SGHRS and CDR2 YFSETQ. Trimming cost V 3 bases and J 3 bases; bases outside gene matches: 4. The CDR3 spans 15 residues. The CDR3 nucleotides are TGCGCCAGCAGCTCCCAGGGGGCGGCTAATGAAAAACTGTTTTTT. It is translated as CASSSQGAANEKLFF.

Of note for this clone: Within the sample, other DNA sequences also encode this same CDR3. The chain joins TRBV29-1 to TRBJ1-1; 10 bases map to TRBD1. Germline V gives CDR1 SQVTM, CDR2 ANQGSEA. The CDR3 has 12 amino acids. The ends lost 6 bases at V and 5 bases at J; junction bases unmatched: 3. This CDR3 reads CSVDRGRTEAFF. As DNA, the CDR3 is TGCAGCGTGGACAGGGGGAGGACTGAAGCTTTCTTT.

CDR3 nucleotides: TGTGCCAGCAGCTACAGGGGCAGGTATGGCTACACCTTC. It encodes CASSYRGRYGYTF. The chain employs TRBV13 and TRBJ1-2; 7 bases align to TRBD1. This CDR3 has 13 amino acids. Trimming took 4 bases from V and 5 from J; bases not matched to a gene: 4. In germline, CDR1 is PRHDT, CDR2 FYEKMQ (reference sequence).

The V and J genes are TRBV11-2 and TRBJ2-7; TRBD1 agrees at 9 bases. The CDR3 runs to 15 residues. With 4 bases clipped from V and 4 bases from J, the junction kept 8 bases outside the gene matches. Germline assignment: CDR1 SGHAT and CDR2 FQNNGV. CDR3 coding DNA: TGTGCCAGCAGCTCGCAAGGACAGGGGCTTTACGAGCAGTACTTC. This gives the protein CASSSQGQGLYEQYF. Complete variable domain (other parts from reference TRBV11-2 and TRBJ2-7): EAGVAQSPRYKIIEKRQSVAFWCNPISGHATLYWYQQILGQGPKLLIQFQNNGVVDDSQLPKDRFSAERLKGVDSTLKIQPAKLEDSAVYLCASSSQGQGLYEQYFGPGTRLTVT.

The DNA for the CDR3 is TGTGCCAGCAATCCGGGACTAGCGGACAATGAGCAGTTCTTC. Translated, it gives CASNPGLADNEQFF. J is TRBJ2-1 and V is TRBV9; 11 nucleotides line up with TRBD2. The CDR3 is made up of 14 amino acids. Germline V gene sequence: CDR1 SGDLS, CDR2 YYNGEE. Trimming cost V 6 bases and J 5 bases; bases outside gene matches: 4.

This chain uses TRBV10-3 with TRBJ2-1; 14 bases align to TRBD2. CDR1 ENHRY and CDR2 SYGVKD come from the germline V gene. V gave up 6 bases and J gave up 6 bases; unmatched junction bases: 1. The CDR3 length is 14 residues. This chain's CDR3 is CAIRGTSGGNEQFF. The CDR3 DNA reads as TGTGCCATCAGAGGGACTAGCGGGGGCAATGAGCAGTTCTTC.

Considering frequency, this clone is medium-sized. The chain combines TRBV7-3 with TRBJ2-3; D is possibly TRBD2 (6 bases). This CDR3 spans 14 amino acids. The germline V and J ends were trimmed by 5 bases and 0 bases, with 9 bases remaining between them. The germline V gene has CDR1 SGHTA and CDR2 FQGTGA. DNA of the CDR3: TGTGCCAGCAGCCGGGACTCCAGCACAGATACGCAGTATTTT. This translates into CASSRDSSTDTQYF.

The J gene is TRBJ2-7, the V gene TRBV6-5; D uncertain. V was trimmed by 0 bases and J by 3 bases, leaving 9 bases between them. Germline CDR1 MNHEY, CDR2 SVGAGI. This CDR3 is built from 14 residues. Here the CDR3 reads CASSYSNRYYEQYF. DNA for the CDR3: TGTGCCAGCAGTTACTCGAACCGGTACTACGAGCAGTACTTC.

The J gene is TRBJ2-5, the V gene TRBV5-1; D ambiguous. The CDR3 is 13 amino acids. V lost 4 bases and J lost 4, with 11 bases in between. Germline CDR1 reads SGHRS; CDR2 reads YFSETQ. DNA for the CDR3: TGCGCCAGCAGCCCGGTGGTTCGAGAGACCCAGTACTTC. It is translated as CASSPVVRETQYF.

The chain uses TRBV6-1 and TRBJ1-2, with D possibly matching TRBD1 (5 bases). The CDR3 runs 13 residues. CDR1 and CDR2 from the germline V gene are MNHNS and SASEGT. The V and J ends lost 7 bases and 4 bases respectively, with 13 bases between them. This CDR3 reads CASTQAGGYGYTF. As DNA, the CDR3 is TGTGCCAGCACCCAGGCCGGGGGCTATGGCTACACCTTC.

V usage is TRBV30 and J usage is TRBJ2-7; 8 bases agree with TRBD2. The V and J ends lost 7 bases and 4 bases, in that order; junction bases with no gene match: 3. Per germline, CDR1 GTSNPN and CDR2 SVGIG (reference sequence). The CDR3 loop spans 11 amino acids. The CDR3 DNA sequence: TGTGCCTACGGGAGGGGTTACGAGCAGTACTTC. This encodes CAYGRGYEQYF.

CDR3: CAWSIGRTEAQYF. CDR3 DNA: TGTGCCTGGAGTATCGGGCGGACTGAGGCCCAGTACTTC. V and J are TRBV30 and TRBJ2-5; TRBD2 might be the D (5 bases). Per germline, CDR1 GTSNPN and CDR2 SVGIG (reference sequence). V dropped 2 bases and J dropped 9 bases, with 16 bases sitting between them. The CDR3 length is 13 residues.